The following is a T cell receptor (beta chain) sequence with its context. Antigen specificity is unknown. Using RNA transcripts as the source, TCR beta CDR3 regions were amplified. When the TCR CDR3 underwent first-round RT-PCR, the HTBI primer set was used. Each CDR3 protein gets one entry after TCRdb re-called the multiplex PCR reads with MiXCR. The sample lists about 500,000 distinct CDR3 sequences, 16% occurring once. Each person with ophthalmopathy scored at least 3 on the Clinical Activity Score, reached NOSPECS grade 4 or higher, and had been ill under 3 months. Together with thyroid ultrasound, orbital computed tomography, serum thyroxine and TRAb, clinical symptoms were used for diagnoses. This sample was taken from a study of T cells in Graves' hyperthyroidism and ophthalmopathy. Study-wide results and caveats: Blood also contained most expanded thyroid clonotypes above 0.001.

This TCR derives from a woman under 40 with Graves' ophthalmopathy. The sequenced material came from blood.

The CDR3 DNA sequence: TGTGCCAGCGCCGCAGGAATAGATACGCAGTATTTT. Translating it yields CASAAGIDTQYF. The chain uses TRBV13 and TRBJ2-3; D is unclear. The CDR3 loop spans 12 amino acids. CDR1 PRHDT and CDR2 FYEKMQ come from the germline V gene (reference sequence). Trimming pared 8 bases from V and 5 bases from J, leaving 11 bases between. The full variable domain, completed using reference TRBV13 and TRBJ2-3, is AAGVIQSPRHLIKEKRETATLKCYPIPRHDTVYWYQQGPGQDPQFLISFYEKMQSDKGSIPDRFSAQQFSDYHSELNMSSLELGDSALYFCASAAGIDTQYFGPGTRLTVL.